These 14 T cell receptor beta chains came from one sample sequenced in a study of OX40 agonist ivuxolimab in advanced cancers. Libraries were prepared by immunoSEQ multiplex PCR; TCRdb keeps only in-frame clonotypes and omits some of them. The table records around 76,000 clones, about nine tenths of them present only once. The starting material was CD4+ or CD8+ T cells sorted from blood, obtained in a trial of the OX40 agonist ivuxolimab. All receptors derive from an adult with an advanced solid tumor such as melanoma, head and neck, liver or kidney cancer.

The gene calls are TRBV6-1 and TRBJ2-5, with D unclear. V was trimmed by 7 bases and J by 3 bases, leaving 15 bases between them. Germline lookup yields CDR1 MNHNS and CDR2 SASEGT. This CDR3 is built from 14 residues. Written as DNA, the CDR3 is TGTGCCAGCATCCGCGCTAATCTAGAAGAGACCCAGTACTTC. It encodes CASIRANLEETQYF.

The chain has TRBV7-3 and TRBJ2-3; D is ambiguous. Germline V gene sequence: CDR1 SGHTA, CDR2 FQGTGA. CDR3 length: 13 residues. V was clipped by 5 bases and J by 5 bases, with 11 bases between them. The CDR3 region is CASSVTYLDTQYF. In nucleotides, the CDR3 is TGTGCCAGCAGCGTTACCTACTTAGATACGCAGTATTTT. Full variable domain (rest looked up from reference TRBV7-3 and TRBJ2-3): GAGVSQTPSNKVTEKGKYVELRCDPISGHTALYWYRQSLGQGPEFLIYFQGTGAADDSGLPNDRFFAVRPEGSVSTLKIQRTERGDSAVYLCASSVTYLDTQYFGPGTRLTVL.

The CDR3 loop is CASSRGGRGYGYTF. Written as DNA, the CDR3 is TGTGCCAGCAGCCGAGGTGGCCGGGGTTATGGCTACACCTTC. The chain carries TRBV7-2 and TRBJ1-2, with D uncertain. The CDR3 runs 14 residues. The V and J ends lost 5 bases and 5 bases respectively, with 15 bases between them. Germline loops: CDR1 SGHTA, CDR2 FQGNSA.

This clone has just a few counts. This rearrangement joins TRBV9 to TRBJ1-2, with D maybe TRBD1 (5 bases). Germline values: CDR1 SGDLS, CDR2 YYNGEE. V lost 0 bases to trimming and J lost 7 bases, with 28 bases between them. The CDR3 sequence is 19 residues long. CDR3 nucleotides: TGTGCCAGCAGCGTAGCTACGGCGGGGGTTTGGGCGGGGAGCGGTGGCTACACCTTC. This translates into CASSVATAGVWAGSGGYTF.

The chain is built from TRBV11-2 and TRBJ2-7; unclear D gene. The CDR3 has 15 amino acids. The germline CDR1 and CDR2 sequences are SGHAT and FQNNGV. V was pared by 1 base and J by 0 bases, with 10 bases between. The CDR3 nucleotides are TGTGCCAGCAGCTTAGGGCCGTCTCTCTCCTACGAGCAGTACTTC. Amino acids: CASSLGPSLSYEQYF. Complete variable domain (other parts from reference TRBV11-2 and TRBJ2-7): EAGVAQSPRYKIIEKRQSVAFWCNPISGHATLYWYQQILGQGPKLLIQFQNNGVVDDSQLPKDRFSAERLKGVDSTLKIQPAKLEDSAVYLCASSLGPSLSYEQYFGPGTRLTVT.

The chain couples TRBV11-3 to TRBJ2-2, with unresolved D. V lost 5 bases to trimming and J lost 3 bases, with 10 bases between them. Germline V CDR1 and CDR2: SGHNT, YENEEA. The CDR3 runs to 14 residues. In nucleotides, the CDR3 is TGTGCCAGCAGCCTTGGTATAGACACCGGGGAGCTGTTTTTT. Translation: CASSLGIDTGELFF.

CDR3 DNA: TGTGCCAGCAGCTTTCCGGGGGCCTTGGACACCGGGGAGCTGTTTTTT. This gives the protein CASSFPGALDTGELFF. This chain connects TRBV5-6 to TRBJ2-2; D may be TRBD1 or TRBD2 (6 bases each). Trimming cost V 2 bases and J 3 bases, with 14 bases left between them. CDR3 length: 16 amino acids. Germline CDR1 and CDR2: SGHDT and YYEEEE.

The chain combines TRBV13 with TRBJ1-2; D may be TRBD1 (5 bases). The germline CDR1 and CDR2 sequences are PRHDT and FYEKMQ (reference sequence). CDR3 size: 12 residues. The ends were cut back, 5 bases at V and 8 bases at J, with 12 bases in the middle. DNA for the CDR3: TGTGCCAGCAGCGGGACGGGGTACGGCTACACCTTC. Translation: CASSGTGYGYTF.

CDR3 nucleotides: TGTGCCAGCAGGCCCTTAGGGGGGTCCGAGCAGTACTTC. This encodes CASRPLGGSEQYF. The J gene is TRBJ2-7, the V gene TRBV2, with D perhaps TRBD1 or TRBD2 (6 bases each). The germline V gene has CDR1 SNHLY and CDR2 FYNNEI. The CDR3 length is 13 residues. Trimming cost V 6 bases and J 6 bases, with 15 bases left between them.

V gene TRBV7-9 combines with J gene TRBJ2-1, with D possibly TRBD1 on 5 matching bases. Trimming stripped 5 bases from V and 12 bases from J, with 14 bases between. The CDR3 is 12 residues long. Germline assignment: CDR1 SEHNR and CDR2 FQNEAQ (reference sequence). The CDR3 DNA reads TGTGCCAGCAGCCCTCAGGACAAGTGGCAGTTCTTC. Translation gives CASSPQDKWQFF.

This clone appeared a single time. The rearrangement uses TRBV2 and TRBJ1-1, with TRBD1 identical over 7 bases. The CDR3 totals 13 residues. With V trimmed by 6 bases and J by 4 bases, 5 bases remained unmatched. Per germline, CDR1 SNHLY and CDR2 FYNNEI. This CDR3 reads CASRDSGGTEAFF. Written as DNA, the CDR3 is TGTGCCAGCAGGGACTCAGGGGGCACTGAAGCTTTCTTT.

V is TRBV5-1 and J is TRBJ2-5; the D is unclear. Germline values: CDR1 SGHRS, CDR2 YFSETQ. CDR3 size: 13 residues. The ends were cut back, 0 bases at V and 0 bases at J, with 3 bases in the middle. CDR3 amino acids: CASSLEYQETQYF. CDR3 DNA: TGCGCCAGCAGCTTGGAGTACCAAGAGACCCAGTACTTC. The variable domain in full, with the rest retrieved from reference TRBV5-1 and TRBJ2-5, is KAGVTQTPRYLIKTRGQQVTLSCSPISGHRSVSWYQQTPGQGLQFLFEYFSETQRNKGNFPGRFSGRQFSNSRSEMNVSTLELGDSALYLCASSLEYQETQYFGPGTRLLVL.

The chain is built from TRBV5-6 and TRBJ2-3; 10 bases agree with TRBD1. The CDR3 consists of 15 residues. Germline V lookup: CDR1 SGHDT, CDR2 YYEEEE. V lost 2 bases to trimming and J lost 5 bases; unmatched junction nucleotides: 5. For the CDR3, the DNA is TGTGCCAGCAGCTTAAGACAGGGGGCGGGAGATACGCAGTATTTT. This codes for CASSLRQGAGDTQYF.

This chain uses TRBV5-1 with TRBJ1-1, with 9 bases matching TRBD1. Looked up from germline, CDR1 is SGHRS and CDR2 is YFSETQ. The CDR3 length is 14 residues. Germline trimming cut 7 bases from V and 1 base from J; bases unmatched to any gene: 5. CDR3 loop: CASHLTGGNTEAFF. The DNA for the CDR3 is TGCGCCAGCCATTTGACAGGGGGGAACACTGAAGCTTTCTTT.